This entry concerns a single TCR beta chain. The target of this receptor is not known. Base qualities are missing; no much larger clone stands one base away. Genomic DNA was isolated from the sorted cells so that the TCRbeta CDR3 region could be sequenced. The immunoSEQ Assay was used for sequencing of TCRbeta CDR3 regions. TCRdb stores this immuneACCESS table with in-frame sequences only. Part of the clones is absent; in the studies checked, under half of the shortfall reflects unresolved V genes, and no reason is known for the rest. The sample has around 72,000 clones on record, around nine tenths of them singletons. 2.5% to 3.5% of the sample is held by the ten biggest clonotypes. This sample stems from a study of OX40 agonist ivuxolimab in advanced cancers. Regarding the study in general: Ivuxolimab, which targeted the costimulatory receptor OX40 (CD134), was an agonistic, fully human IgG2 monoclonal antibody. Of the approximately 50 patients in dose escalation, about 19 had hepatocellular carcinoma, roughly 15 had melanoma, 9 had renal cell carcinoma and 9 had head and neck cancer. Patients were allowed to have had prior anti-PD-1, anti-PD-L1 or anti-CTLA-4 therapy, and approximately 40% of the dose-escalation patients had been treated with checkpoint inhibitors. Partial responses were achieved by three dose-escalation patients, of whom one had hepatocellular carcinoma and two had cutaneous melanoma. The paper reports the monotherapy dose-escalation portion (N ≈ 52 patients) of the phase I ivuxolimab trial. Intravenous ivuxolimab was administered to patients every 2 weeks at six dose levels: 0.01, 0.1, 0.3, 1.5, 3 and 10 mg/kg. The dose-escalation cohort was about 86% male with a mean age of approximately 60 years, ranging from roughly 23 to 80. The purpose of peripheral TCRbeta sequencing was to test whether ivuxolimab changed TCR sequence diversity and led to clonal T-cell expansion. Study-level results and caveats: In the 0.1-3.0 mg/kg groups, partial responders were among the patients with the lowest normalized peripheral clonal expansion, particularly in CD8+ T cells. At doses from 0.1 to 3.0 mg/kg, clonal expansion was seen in both CD4+ and CD8+ blood T cells between baseline and week 6. The antigen specificity of the peripheral T cells that underwent clonal expansion was not determined. After ivuxolimab, more expanded clones were found on average in CD8+ T cells than in CD4+ T cells. Low levels of normalized T-cell clonal expansion were also seen in some patients who did not respond.

The trim is 1 base for V and 0 bases for J, with a gap of 7 bases between the germline ends. The CDR3 contains 15 residues, cysteine and phenylalanine counted. Just CDR3 DNA is preserved here, 45 bases in frame from base 1. As encoded in the germline V gene, CDR1 is MDHEN while CDR2 is SYDVKM. The trial excluded patients who had a history of autoimmune disease or who were on systemic immunosuppression. In every dose cohort, peripheral blood was drawn for TCR sequencing at baseline, cycle 4 day 1, and cycle 7 day 1. The samples were taken from a phase I, first-in-human, multicenter, open-label dose-escalation trial of ivuxolimab. The trial enrolled adults with locally advanced or metastatic head and neck squamous cell, hepatocellular, melanoma or renal cell carcinoma. Before TCR sequencing, CD4+ T cells and CD8+ T cells from peripheral blood were sorted into separate populations.

The chain is made from TRBV28 and TRBJ1-3; the D gene identity is not certain. This receptor was identified in an adult with an advanced solid tumor such as melanoma, head and neck, liver or kidney cancer. The sample was CD4+ or CD8+ T cells sorted from blood, taken in a trial of the OX40 agonist ivuxolimab. The CDR3 protein sequence reads: CASSLFQSSGNTIYF. At the DNA level, the sequence is TGTGCCAGCAGTTTATTTCAGAGCTCTGGAAACACCATATATTTT.